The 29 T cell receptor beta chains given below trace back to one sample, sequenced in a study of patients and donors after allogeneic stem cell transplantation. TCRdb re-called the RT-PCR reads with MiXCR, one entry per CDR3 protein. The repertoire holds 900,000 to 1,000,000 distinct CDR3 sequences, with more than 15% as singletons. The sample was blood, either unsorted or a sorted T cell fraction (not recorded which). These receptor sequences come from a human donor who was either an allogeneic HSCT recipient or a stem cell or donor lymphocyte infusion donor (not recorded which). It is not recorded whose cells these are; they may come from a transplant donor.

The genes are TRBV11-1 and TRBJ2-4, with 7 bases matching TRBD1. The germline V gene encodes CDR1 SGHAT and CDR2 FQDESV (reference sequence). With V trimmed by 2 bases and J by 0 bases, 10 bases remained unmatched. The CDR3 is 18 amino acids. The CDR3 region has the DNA TGTGCCAGCAGCTTATCGTACGGACAGGCCGTAGCCAAAAACATTCAGTACTTC. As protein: CASSLSYGQAVAKNIQYF.

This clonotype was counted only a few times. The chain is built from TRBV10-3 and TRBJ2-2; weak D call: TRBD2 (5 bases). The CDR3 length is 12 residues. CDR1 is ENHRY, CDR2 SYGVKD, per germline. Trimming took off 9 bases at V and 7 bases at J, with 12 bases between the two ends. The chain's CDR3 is CAITLAGGELFF. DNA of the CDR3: TGTGCCATTACTCTAGCAGGCGGGGAGCTGTTTTTT.

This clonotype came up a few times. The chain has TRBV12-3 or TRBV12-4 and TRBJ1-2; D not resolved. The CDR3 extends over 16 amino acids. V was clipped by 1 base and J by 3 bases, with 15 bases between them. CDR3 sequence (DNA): TGTGCCAGCAGTTTAGAGCCCCCACTGCAGGACTATGGCTACACCTTC. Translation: CASSLEPPLQDYGYTF.

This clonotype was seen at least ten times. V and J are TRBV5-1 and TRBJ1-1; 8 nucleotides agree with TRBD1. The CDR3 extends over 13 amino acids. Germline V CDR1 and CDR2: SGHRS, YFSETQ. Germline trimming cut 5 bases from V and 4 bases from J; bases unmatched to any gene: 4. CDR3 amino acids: CASRDTGGTEAFF. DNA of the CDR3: TGCGCCAGCAGAGATACAGGGGGCACTGAAGCTTTCTTT.

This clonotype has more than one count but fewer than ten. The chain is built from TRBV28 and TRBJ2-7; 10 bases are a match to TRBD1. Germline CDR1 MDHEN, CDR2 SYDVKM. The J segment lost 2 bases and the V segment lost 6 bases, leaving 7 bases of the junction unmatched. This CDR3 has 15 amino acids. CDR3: CASSMLGQGAYEQYF. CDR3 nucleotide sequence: TGTGCCAGCAGCATGTTAGGACAGGGGGCCTACGAGCAGTACTTC.

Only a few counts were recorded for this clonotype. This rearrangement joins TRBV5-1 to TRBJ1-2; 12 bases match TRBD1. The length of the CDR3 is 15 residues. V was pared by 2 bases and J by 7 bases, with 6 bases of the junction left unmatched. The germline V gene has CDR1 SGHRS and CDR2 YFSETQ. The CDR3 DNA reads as TGCGCCAGCAGCTTAACCGGGACAGGGGGCAGTGGCTACACCTTC. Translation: CASSLTGTGGSGYTF.

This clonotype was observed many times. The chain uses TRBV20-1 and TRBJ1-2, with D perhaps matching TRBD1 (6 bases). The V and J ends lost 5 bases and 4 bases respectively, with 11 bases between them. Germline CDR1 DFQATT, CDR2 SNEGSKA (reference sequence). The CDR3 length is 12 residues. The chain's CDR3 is CSAPGVGYGYTF. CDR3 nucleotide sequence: TGCAGTGCTCCAGGGGTGGGCTATGGCTACACCTTC.

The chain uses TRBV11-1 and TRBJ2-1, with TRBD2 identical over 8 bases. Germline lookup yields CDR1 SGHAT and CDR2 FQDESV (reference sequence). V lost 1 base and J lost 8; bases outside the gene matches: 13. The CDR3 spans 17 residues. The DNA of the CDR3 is TGTGCCAGCAGCTTAGATCAACGGGAGGGCCTTCCGGATGAGCAGTTCTTC. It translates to CASSLDQREGLPDEQFF.

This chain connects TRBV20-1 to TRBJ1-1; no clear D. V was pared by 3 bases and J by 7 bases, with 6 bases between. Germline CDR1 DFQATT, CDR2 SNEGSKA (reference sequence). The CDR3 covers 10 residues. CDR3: CSASRLEAFF. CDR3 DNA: TGCAGTGCTAGTCGGCTTGAAGCTTTCTTT.

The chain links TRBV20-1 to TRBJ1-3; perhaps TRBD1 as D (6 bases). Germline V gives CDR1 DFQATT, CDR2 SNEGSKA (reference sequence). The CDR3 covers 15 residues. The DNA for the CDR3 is TGCAGCGCAGGTGGGGGGCGCGGTAATGGAAACACCATATATTTT. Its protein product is CSAGGGRGNGNTIYF.

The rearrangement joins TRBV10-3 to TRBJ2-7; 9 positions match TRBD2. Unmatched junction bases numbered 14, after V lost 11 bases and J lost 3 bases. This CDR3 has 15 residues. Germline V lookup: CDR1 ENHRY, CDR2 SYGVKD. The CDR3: CAPPGPSGTYYEQYF. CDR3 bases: TGTGCCCCACCTGGGCCTAGCGGGACCTACTACGAGCAGTACTTC.

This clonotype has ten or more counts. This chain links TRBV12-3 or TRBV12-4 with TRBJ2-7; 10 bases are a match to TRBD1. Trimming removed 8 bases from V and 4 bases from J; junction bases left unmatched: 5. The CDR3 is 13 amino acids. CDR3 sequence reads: CASSDRGLYEQYF. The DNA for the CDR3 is TGTGCCAGCTCCGACAGGGGGCTATACGAGCAGTACTTC.

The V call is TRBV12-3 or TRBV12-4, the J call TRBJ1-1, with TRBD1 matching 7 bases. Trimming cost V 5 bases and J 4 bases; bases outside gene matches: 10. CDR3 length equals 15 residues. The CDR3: CASSPNKGQSTEAFF. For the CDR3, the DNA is TGTGCCAGCAGTCCTAATAAGGGACAGAGCACTGAAGCTTTCTTT.

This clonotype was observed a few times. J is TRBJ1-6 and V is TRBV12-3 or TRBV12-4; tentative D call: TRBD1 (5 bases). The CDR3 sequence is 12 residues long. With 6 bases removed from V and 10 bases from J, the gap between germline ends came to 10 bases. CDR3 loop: CASSRGLSPLHF. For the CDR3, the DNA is TGTGCCAGCAGCCGGGGGTTGTCACCCCTCCACTTT.

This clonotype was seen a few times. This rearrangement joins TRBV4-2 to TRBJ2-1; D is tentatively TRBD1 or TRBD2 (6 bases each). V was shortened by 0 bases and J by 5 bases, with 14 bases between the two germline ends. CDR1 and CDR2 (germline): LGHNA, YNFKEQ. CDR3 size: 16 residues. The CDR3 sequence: CASSQDTGGGDNEQFF. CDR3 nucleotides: TGTGCCAGCAGCCAAGATACTGGAGGGGGTGACAATGAGCAGTTCTTC.

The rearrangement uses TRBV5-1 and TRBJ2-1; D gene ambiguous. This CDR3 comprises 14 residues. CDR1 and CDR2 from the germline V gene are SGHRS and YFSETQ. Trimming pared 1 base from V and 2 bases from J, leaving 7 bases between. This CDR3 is CASSLIGAYNEQFF. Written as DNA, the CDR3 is TGCGCCAGCAGCTTGATTGGAGCCTACAATGAGCAGTTCTTC.

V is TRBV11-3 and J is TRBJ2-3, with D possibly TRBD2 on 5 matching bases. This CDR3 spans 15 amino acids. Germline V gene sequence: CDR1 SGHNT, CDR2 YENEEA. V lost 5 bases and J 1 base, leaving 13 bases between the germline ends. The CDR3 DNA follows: TGTGCCAGCAGCGCGCGAAGGACTGGCACAGATACGCAGTATTTT. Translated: CASSARRTGTDTQYF.

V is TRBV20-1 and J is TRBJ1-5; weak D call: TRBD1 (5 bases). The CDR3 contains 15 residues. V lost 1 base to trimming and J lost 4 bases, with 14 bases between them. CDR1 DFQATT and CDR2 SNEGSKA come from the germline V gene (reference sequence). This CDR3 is CSARGTGTENQPQHF. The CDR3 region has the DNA TGCAGTGCTAGAGGGACGGGGACGGAAAATCAGCCCCAGCATTTT.

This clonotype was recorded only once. The CDR3 coding sequence is TGTGCCAGCAGCTTTACCTACCGACCGGGACTAGCGGGACTTAGCTCCTACAATGAGCAGTTCTTC. Translated: CASSFTYRPGLAGLSSYNEQFF. V and J are TRBV5-4 and TRBJ2-1, with TRBD2 identical over 13 bases. From germline, CDR1 is SGHNT and CDR2 YYREEE (reference sequence). CDR3 length: 22 amino acids. The junction had 17 bases not matched to a gene; V was cut back by 2 bases and J by 0 bases.

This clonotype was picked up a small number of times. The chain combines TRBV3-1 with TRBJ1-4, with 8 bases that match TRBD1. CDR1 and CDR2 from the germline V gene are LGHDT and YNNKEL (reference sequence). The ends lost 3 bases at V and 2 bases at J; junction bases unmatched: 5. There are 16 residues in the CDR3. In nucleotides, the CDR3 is TGTGCCAGCAGCCACGGACAGGGCCAGACTAATGAAAAACTGTTTTTT. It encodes CASSHGQGQTNEKLFF.

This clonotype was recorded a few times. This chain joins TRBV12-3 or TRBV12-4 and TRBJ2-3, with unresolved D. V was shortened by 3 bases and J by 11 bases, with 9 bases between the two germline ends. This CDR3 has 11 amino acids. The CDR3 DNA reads TGTGCCAGCAGTTTCAAGAGTGGGCAGTATTTT. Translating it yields CASSFKSGQYF.

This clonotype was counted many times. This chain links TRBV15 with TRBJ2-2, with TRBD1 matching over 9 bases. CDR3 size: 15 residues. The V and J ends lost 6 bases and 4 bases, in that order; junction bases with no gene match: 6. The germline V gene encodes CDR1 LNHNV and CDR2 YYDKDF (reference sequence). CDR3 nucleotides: TGTGCCACCAGACAGGACAGGGGTGGCACCGGGGAGCTGTTTTTT. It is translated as CATRQDRGGTGELFF. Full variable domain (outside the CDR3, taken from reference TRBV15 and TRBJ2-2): DAMVIQNPRYQVTQFGKPVTLSCSQTLNHNVMYWYQQKSSQAPKLLFHYYDKDFNNEADTPDNFQSRRPNTSFCFLDIRSPGLGDTAMYLCATRQDRGGTGELFFGEGSRLTVL.

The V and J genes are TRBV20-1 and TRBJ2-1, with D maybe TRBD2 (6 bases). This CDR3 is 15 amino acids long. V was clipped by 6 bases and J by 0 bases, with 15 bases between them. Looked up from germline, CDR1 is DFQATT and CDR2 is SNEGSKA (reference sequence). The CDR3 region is CSANSGDSSYNEQFF. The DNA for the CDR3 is TGCAGTGCAAATAGCGGAGACAGCTCCTACAATGAGCAGTTCTTC.

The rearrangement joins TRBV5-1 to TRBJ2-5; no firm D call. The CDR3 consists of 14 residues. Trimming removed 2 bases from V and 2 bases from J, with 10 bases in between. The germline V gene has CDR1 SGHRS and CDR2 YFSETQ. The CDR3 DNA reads TGCGCCAGCAGCTTCTGGCTAGGTCAAGAGACCCAGTACTTC. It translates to CASSFWLGQETQYF. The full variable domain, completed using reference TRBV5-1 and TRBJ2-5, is KAGVTQTPRYLIKTRGQQVTLSCSPISGHRSVSWYQQTPGQGLQFLFEYFSETQRNKGNFPGRFSGRQFSNSRSEMNVSTLELGDSALYLCASSFWLGQETQYFGPGTRLLVL.

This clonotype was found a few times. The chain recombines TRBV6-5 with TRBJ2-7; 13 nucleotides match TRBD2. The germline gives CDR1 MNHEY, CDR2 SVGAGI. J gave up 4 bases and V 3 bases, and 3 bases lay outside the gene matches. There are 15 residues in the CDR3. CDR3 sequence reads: CASSYTGLAGYEQYF. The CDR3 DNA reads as TGTGCCAGCAGTTATACGGGACTAGCGGGATACGAGCAGTACTTC.

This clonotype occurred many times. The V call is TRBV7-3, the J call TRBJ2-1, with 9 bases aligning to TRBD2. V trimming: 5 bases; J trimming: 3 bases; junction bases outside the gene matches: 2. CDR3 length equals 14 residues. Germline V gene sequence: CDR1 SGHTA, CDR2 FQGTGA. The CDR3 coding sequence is TGTGCCAGCAGCCGTAGCGGGAGCTACAATGAGCAGTTCTTC. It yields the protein CASSRSGSYNEQFF.

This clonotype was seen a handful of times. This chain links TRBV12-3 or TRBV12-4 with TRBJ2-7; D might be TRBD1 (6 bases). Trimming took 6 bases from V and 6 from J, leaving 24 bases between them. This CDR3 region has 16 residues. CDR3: CASSNKPYDRRGEQYF. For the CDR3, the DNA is TGTGCCAGCAGCAACAAACCATATGACAGGCGCGGCGAGCAGTACTTC.

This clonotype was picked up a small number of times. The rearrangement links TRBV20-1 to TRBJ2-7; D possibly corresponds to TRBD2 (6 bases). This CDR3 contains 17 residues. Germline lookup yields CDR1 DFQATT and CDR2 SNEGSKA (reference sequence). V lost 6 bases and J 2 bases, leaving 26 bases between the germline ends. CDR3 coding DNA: TGCAGTGCCGCACCACTTTTGGGGGGTGGGACCCCCTACGAGCAGTACTTC. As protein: CSAAPLLGGGTPYEQYF.

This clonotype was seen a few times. The CDR3 DNA is TGTGCCAGCAGTTTTCGGACAGGACCCCGGGAGACCCAGTACTTC. Its protein product is CASSFRTGPRETQYF. The chain uses TRBV12-3 or TRBV12-4 and TRBJ2-5; 7 nucleotides agree with TRBD1. This CDR3 comprises 15 residues. V lost 3 bases to trimming and J lost 5 bases; unmatched junction nucleotides: 9.